Below, one T cell receptor beta chain is given with its context. Here immunoSEQ multiplex PCR was the method, and the copy in TCRdb shows in-frame clones only, minus some. The sample lists approximately 480,000 clones; about nine tenths were seen once. These data belong to a study of blood T cell repertoires in COVID-19. In the study overall: T cells, B-cell-depleted T cells, or PBMCs supplied cDNA or gDNA.

Membership in each cohort depended on participant-reported clinical history. All recovered Cohort 3 donors got two negative PCRs, got clearance, or saw symptom resolution. Per the germline V gene, CDR1 is SGHRS and CDR2 is YFSETQ. Trimming shortened V by 4 bases and J by 6 bases, and 13 bases separated the two germline ends. The CDR3 runs 14 residues. V is TRBV5-1 and J is TRBJ1-4; D unclear. The receptor was isolated from a woman under 30 who had recovered from COVID-19. Sequencing was done on a sample of PBMCs or T cells enriched from blood (not recorded which). This chain's CDR3 is CASSVGEGDEKLFF. CDR3 bases: TGCGCCAGCAGCGTGGGTGAGGGAGATGAAAAACTGTTTTTT. The full variable domain, completed using reference TRBV5-1 and TRBJ1-4, is KAGVTQTPRYLIKTRGQQVTLSCSPISGHRSVSWYQQTPGQGLQFLFEYFSETQRNKGNFPGRFSGRQFSNSRSEMNVSTLELGDSALYLCASSVGEGDEKLFFGSGTQLSVL.